A selection of T cell receptor beta chains follows, all from one sample in a study of response to subunit inactivated influenza vaccine. TCRdb redid the calling of the RT-PCR reads with MiXCR, one entry per CDR3 protein. The table records some 500,000 distinct CDR3 sequences, roughly 13% of them present only once. Material: PBMCs from blood, obtained 40 to 50 days after vaccination. These receptors all come from a man aged 50-59 years who received an inactivated influenza vaccine. The CDR3 runs from the conserved cysteine through the conserved F or W. Each record gives: J gene, V gene, CDR3 protein.

TRBJ2-4 | TRBV21-1 | CASSNRQPGVTKNIQYF
TRBJ2-5 | TRBV12-3/TRBV12-4 | CASSSTGRRKETQYF
TRBJ2-5 | TRBV5-1 | CASSLRTGGSRGQETQYF
TRBJ2-2 | TRBV18 | CASPTLDRGTGELFF
TRBJ2-1 | TRBV6-2/TRBV6-3 | CASRNPGGGYNEQFF
TRBJ1-2 | TRBV7-2 | CASSLIPVLGGYNGYTF
TRBJ2-2 | TRBV5-1 | CASSRDQSHGELFF
TRBJ2-7 | TRBV5-1 | CASSFISGPYEQYF
TRBJ2-5 | TRBV4-2 | CASSQDQAGETQYF
TRBJ2-1 | TRBV12-3/TRBV12-4 | CASSNRGFYNEQFF
TRBJ1-2 | TRBV12-3/TRBV12-4 | CASTLRGQEPYGYTF
TRBJ1-5 | TRBV20-1 | CSAQQGYSNQPQHF
TRBJ2-2 | TRBV20-1 | CSARPSNTGELFF
TRBJ2-2 | TRBV6-1 | CASSPRRGSGELFF
TRBJ2-7 | TRBV5-5 | CAISLGLAGTSYEQYF
TRBJ1-2 | TRBV2 | CASSEAGEGVDYGYTF
TRBJ2-7 | TRBV29-1 | CSVEDVEGSYEQYF
TRBJ2-7 | TRBV9 | CASSEGPRDEQYF
TRBJ2-5 | TRBV10-3 | CAISEWQGETQYF
TRBJ2-3 | TRBV7-9 | CASSLPGVISTDTQYF
TRBJ1-2 | TRBV7-9 | CACSRTGGGYGYTF
TRBJ2-7 | TRBV18 | CASSIGTVAYEQYF
TRBJ1-1 | TRBV5-1 | CASSLAKFGGNTEAFF
TRBJ2-2 | TRBV6-2/TRBV6-3 | CASSPSKPGELFF
TRBJ1-5 | TRBV4-2 | CASSQEQGTNQPQHF
TRBJ1-5 | TRBV12-3/TRBV12-4 | CASRGSNQPQHF
TRBJ2-3 | TRBV3-1 | CASSQTGMRTGTDTQYF
TRBJ2-5 | TRBV25-1 | CASRRETQYF